The 8 T cell receptor beta chains listed next were all sequenced from one sample in a study of neurological immune-mediated disorders. TCRdb recomputed calls from the 5' RACE reads with MiXCR, one row per CDR3 protein. The sample lists some 60,000 distinct CDR3 sequences, 3% to 4% occurring once. The sequenced sample was PBMCs. Source of these receptors: a woman aged 45-59 years with multiple sclerosis.

This clonotype occurred many times. CDR3 DNA sequence: TGTGCCACACGGGAAAATCCGGGACTAGCGGGCTCCTACGAGCAGTACTTC. Amino acid sequence: CATRENPGLAGSYEQYF. V is TRBV24-1 and J is TRBJ2-7, with 12 positions matching TRBD2. Germline CDR1 KGHDR, CDR2 SFDVKD. The CDR3 spans 17 residues. V lost 10 bases and J lost 0; bases outside the gene matches: 12.

The chain uses TRBV2 and TRBJ2-1; D is perhaps TRBD1 (6 bases). CDR3 length: 15 amino acids. CDR1 is SNHLY, CDR2 FYNNEI, per germline. V was shortened by 6 bases and J by 4 bases, with 16 bases between the two germline ends. The DNA for the CDR3 is TGTGCCAGCAGGACCACCCGGACAGTTTACAATGAGCAGTTCTTC. Its protein is CASRTTRTVYNEQFF.

In its sample, this clonotype was seen many times. The chain employs TRBV5-1 and TRBJ2-6, with no clear D. CDR3 length: 16 residues. The germline V gene has CDR1 SGHRS and CDR2 YFSETQ. V lost 2 bases, J lost 7 bases, and 16 bases lay in between. The chain's CDR3 is CASSFPVGSLANVLTF. Here the CDR3 DNA reads TGCGCCAGCAGCTTTCCGGTCGGATCTTTAGCCAACGTCCTGACTTTC.

This clonotype showed up many times. One end of the junction does not line up with germline, which may come from a read error. The chain is built from TRBV15 and TRBJ1-6; D not resolved. The CDR3 covers 13 residues. Per germline, CDR1 LNHNV and CDR2 YYDKDF (reference sequence). CDR3 in DNA: TGTGCCACCAGCAGAGGCCGACCCTCACCCCTCAACTTT. Its protein is CATSRGRPSPLNF.

This clonotype was seen at least ten times. The chain carries TRBV7-2 and TRBJ1-1, with TRBD1 matching over 9 bases. The CDR3 consists of 14 residues. Germline loops: CDR1 SGHTA, CDR2 FQGNSA. Trimming at V came to 5 bases and at J to 4 bases, leaving 5 bases not matched to a gene. The CDR3 loop reads CASSTDRGGTEAFF. CDR3 in DNA: TGTGCCAGCAGCACAGACAGGGGGGGCACTGAAGCTTTCTTT.

Ten or more counts support this clonotype. The V and J genes are TRBV5-1 and TRBJ2-7; D is unresolved. CDR1 and CDR2 (germline): SGHRS, YFSETQ. The CDR3 is 15 amino acids. Trimming left V 4 bases short and J 0 bases short, with 14 bases between. CDR3: CASSPWDPSSYEQYF. CDR3 nucleotides: TGCGCCAGCAGCCCGTGGGATCCGAGCTCCTACGAGCAGTACTTC.

This clonotype was found many times. The genes are TRBV10-3 and TRBJ2-5; 11 bases fit TRBD2. The trim removed 8 bases at V and 1 base at J, leaving 6 bases unmatched. CDR1 and CDR2 from the germline V gene are ENHRY and SYGVKD. The CDR3 has 15 residues. The CDR3: CAIGRTSGPQETQYF. Written as DNA, the CDR3 is TGTGCCATCGGTAGGACTAGCGGGCCCCAAGAGACCCAGTACTTC.

This clonotype was seen at least ten times. This sequence joins TRBV20-1 and TRBJ1-2; a possible D gene is TRBD1 (5 bases). The CDR3 totals 14 residues. The germline V and J ends were trimmed by 4 bases and 2 bases, with 14 bases remaining between them. Germline CDR1 reads DFQATT; CDR2 reads SNEGSKA (reference sequence). The CDR3 DNA sequence: TGCAGTGCTATTTCAGGGACCCTCAACTATGGCTACACCTTC. This gives the protein CSAISGTLNYGYTF.